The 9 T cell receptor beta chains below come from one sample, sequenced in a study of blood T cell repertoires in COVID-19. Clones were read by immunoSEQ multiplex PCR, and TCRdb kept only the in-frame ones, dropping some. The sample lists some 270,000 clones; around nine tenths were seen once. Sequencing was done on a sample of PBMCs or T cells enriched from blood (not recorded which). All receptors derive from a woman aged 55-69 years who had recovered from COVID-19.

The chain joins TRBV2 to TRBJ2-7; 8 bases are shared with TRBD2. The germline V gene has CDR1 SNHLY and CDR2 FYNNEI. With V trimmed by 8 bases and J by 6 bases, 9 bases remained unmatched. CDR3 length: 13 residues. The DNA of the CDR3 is TGTGCCAGCCATAGCGGGACGGATTTCGAGCAGTACTTC. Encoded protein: CASHSGTDFEQYF.

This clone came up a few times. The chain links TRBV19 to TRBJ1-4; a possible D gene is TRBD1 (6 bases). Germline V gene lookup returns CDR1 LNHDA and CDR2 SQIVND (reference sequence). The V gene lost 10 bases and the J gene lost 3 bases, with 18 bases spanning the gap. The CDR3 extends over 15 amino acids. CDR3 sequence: CATRPGSGANEKLFF. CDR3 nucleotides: TGTGCCACCCGGCCCGGTTCAGGGGCTAATGAAAAACTGTTTTTT.

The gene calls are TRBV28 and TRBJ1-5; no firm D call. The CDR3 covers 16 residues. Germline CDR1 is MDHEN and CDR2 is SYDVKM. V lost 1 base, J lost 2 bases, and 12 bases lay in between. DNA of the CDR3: TGTGCCAGCAGTTTATTCTCCCGGGTCGGCAATCAGCCCCAGCATTTT. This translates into CASSLFSRVGNQPQHF.

The CDR3 is CASGGGHYGYTF. Written as DNA, the CDR3 is TGTGCCAGCGGGGGGGGACACTATGGCTACACCTTC. The chain joins TRBV28 to TRBJ1-2, with D maybe TRBD1 (5 bases). With 8 bases removed from V and 3 bases from J, the gap between germline ends came to 10 bases. The CDR3 consists of 12 residues. Germline V CDR1 and CDR2: MDHEN, SYDVKM.

The CDR3 spells CASSPRQGAMGTGELFF. The CDR3 DNA follows: TGTGCCAGCAGCCCACGACAGGGGGCCATGGGCACCGGGGAGCTGTTTTTT. The chain has TRBV9 and TRBJ2-2; TRBD1 matches at 10 bases. The V and J ends lost 4 bases and 4 bases, in that order; junction bases with no gene match: 10. The CDR3 extends over 17 amino acids. Germline-derived CDR1 and CDR2 are SGDLS and YYNGEE.

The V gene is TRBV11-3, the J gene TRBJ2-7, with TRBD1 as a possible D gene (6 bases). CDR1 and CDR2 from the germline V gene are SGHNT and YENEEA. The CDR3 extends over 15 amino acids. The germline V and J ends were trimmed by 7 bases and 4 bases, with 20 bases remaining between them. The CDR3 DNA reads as TGTGCCAGCAACTCGGGATTGGCAGGGGAATACGAGCAGTACTTC. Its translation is CASNSGLAGEYEQYF.

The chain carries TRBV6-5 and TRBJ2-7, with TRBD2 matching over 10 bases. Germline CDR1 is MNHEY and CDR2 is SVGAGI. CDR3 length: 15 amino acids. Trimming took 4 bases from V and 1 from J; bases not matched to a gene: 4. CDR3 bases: TGTGCCAGCAGTTTATATAGCGGGGGGTCCTACGAGCAGTACTTC. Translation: CASSLYSGGSYEQYF.

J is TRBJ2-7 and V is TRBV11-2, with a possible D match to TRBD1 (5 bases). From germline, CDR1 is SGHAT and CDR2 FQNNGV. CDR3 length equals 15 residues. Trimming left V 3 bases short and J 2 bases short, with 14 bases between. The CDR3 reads CASSFGGLGAYEQYF. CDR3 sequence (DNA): TGTGCCAGCAGCTTTGGCGGTTTAGGGGCCTACGAGCAGTACTTC. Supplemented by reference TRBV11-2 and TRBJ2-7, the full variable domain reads EAGVAQSPRYKIIEKRQSVAFWCNPISGHATLYWYQQILGQGPKLLIQFQNNGVVDDSQLPKDRFSAERLKGVDSTLKIQPAKLEDSAVYLCASSFGGLGAYEQYFGPGTRLTVT.

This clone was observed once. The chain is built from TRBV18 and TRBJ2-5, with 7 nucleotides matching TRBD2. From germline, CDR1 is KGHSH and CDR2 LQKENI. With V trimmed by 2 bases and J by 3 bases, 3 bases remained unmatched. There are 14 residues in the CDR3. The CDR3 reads CASSPSGGKETQYF. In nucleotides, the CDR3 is TGTGCCAGCTCACCATCGGGGGGTAAAGAGACCCAGTACTTC.